This TCR beta chain was observed in a study of cytomegalovirus exposure and HLA in healthy donors. Repertoires were generated with immunoSEQ multiplex PCR, while TCRdb's copy carries only in-frame clones and drops some. The table includes 150,000 to 200,000 clones, around 81% detected once. This CDR3 spans 16 amino acids. In germline, CDR1 is MGHRA, CDR2 YSYEKL. With 2 bases clipped from V and 2 bases from J, the junction kept 7 bases outside the gene matches. Sequencing input: PBMCs. This sequence was found in a young woman in good health and CMV-seropositive. V is TRBV4-1 and J is TRBJ2-3; TRBD1 agrees at 7 bases. This CDR3 is CASSQTPGQITDTQYF. The CDR3 DNA follows: TGCGCCAGCAGCCAAACCCCGGGACAGATCACAGATACGCAGTATTTT.